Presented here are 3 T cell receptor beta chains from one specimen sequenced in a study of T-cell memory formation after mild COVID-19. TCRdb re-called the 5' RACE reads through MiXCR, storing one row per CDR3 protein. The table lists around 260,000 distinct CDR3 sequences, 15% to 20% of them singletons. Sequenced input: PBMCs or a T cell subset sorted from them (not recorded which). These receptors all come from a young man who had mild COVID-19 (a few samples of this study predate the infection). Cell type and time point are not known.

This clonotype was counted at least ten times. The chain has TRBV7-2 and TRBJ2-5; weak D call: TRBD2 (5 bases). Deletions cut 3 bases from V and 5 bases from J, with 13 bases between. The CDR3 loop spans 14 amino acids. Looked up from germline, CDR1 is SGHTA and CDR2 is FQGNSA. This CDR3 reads CASSLRPSRETQYF. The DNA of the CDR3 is TGTGCCAGCAGCTTGAGGCCTAGCCGGGAGACCCAGTACTTC.

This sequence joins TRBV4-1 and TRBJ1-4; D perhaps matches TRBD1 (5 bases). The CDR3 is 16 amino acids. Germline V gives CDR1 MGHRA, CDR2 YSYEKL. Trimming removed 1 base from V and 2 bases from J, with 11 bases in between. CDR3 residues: CASSQGQGTTNEKLFF. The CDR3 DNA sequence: TGCGCCAGCAGCCAAGGGCAGGGTACGACTAATGAAAAACTGTTTTTT.

CDR3 sequence reads: CASSEAGLNYEQYF. The CDR3 nucleotides are TGTGCCAGCAGTGAAGCCGGCCTCAACTACGAGCAGTACTTC. This rearrangement joins TRBV2 to TRBJ2-7, with unresolved D. Looked up from germline, CDR1 is SNHLY and CDR2 is FYNNEI. The CDR3 runs 14 residues. Trimming left V 0 bases short and J 3 bases short, with 9 bases between.